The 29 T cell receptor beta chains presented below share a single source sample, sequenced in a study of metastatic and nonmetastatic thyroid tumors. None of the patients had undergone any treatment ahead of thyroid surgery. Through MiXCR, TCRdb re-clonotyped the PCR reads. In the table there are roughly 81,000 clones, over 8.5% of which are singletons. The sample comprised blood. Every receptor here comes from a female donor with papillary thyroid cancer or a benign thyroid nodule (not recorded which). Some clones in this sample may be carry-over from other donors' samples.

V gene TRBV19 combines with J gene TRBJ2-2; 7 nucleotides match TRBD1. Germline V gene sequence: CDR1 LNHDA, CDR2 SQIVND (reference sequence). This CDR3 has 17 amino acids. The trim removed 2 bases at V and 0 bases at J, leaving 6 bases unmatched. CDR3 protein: CASSINWGQSNTGELFF. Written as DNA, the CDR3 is TGTGCCAGTAGTATAAATTGGGGACAGTCGAACACCGGGGAGCTGTTTTTT. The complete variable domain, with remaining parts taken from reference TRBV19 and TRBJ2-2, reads DGGITQSPKYLFRKEGQNVTLSCEQNLNHDAMYWYRQDPGQGLRLIYYSQIVNDFQKGDIAEGYSVSREKKESFPLTVTSAQKNPTAFYLCASSINWGQSNTGELFFGEGSRLTVL.

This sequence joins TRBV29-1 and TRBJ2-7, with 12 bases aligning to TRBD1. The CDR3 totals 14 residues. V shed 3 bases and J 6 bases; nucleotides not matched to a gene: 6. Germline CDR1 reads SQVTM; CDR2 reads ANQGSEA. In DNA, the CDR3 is TGCAGCGTTGACGGGACAGGGGGCGGGGGCGAGCAGTACTTC. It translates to CSVDGTGGGGEQYF.

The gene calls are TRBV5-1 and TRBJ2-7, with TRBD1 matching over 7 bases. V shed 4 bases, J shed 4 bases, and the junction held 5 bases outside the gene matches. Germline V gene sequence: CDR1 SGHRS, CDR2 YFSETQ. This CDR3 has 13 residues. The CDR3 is CASSIGQAYEQYF. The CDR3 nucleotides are TGCGCCAGCAGCATTGGACAGGCTTACGAGCAGTACTTC.

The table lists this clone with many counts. The CDR3 reads CASRASGGAFEQYF. CDR3 bases: TGTGCCAGCAGAGCTAGCGGGGGGGCTTTCGAGCAGTACTTC. This sequence joins TRBV2 and TRBJ2-7; 12 bases agree with TRBD2. The CDR3 extends over 14 amino acids. Germline assignment: CDR1 SNHLY and CDR2 FYNNEI. V gave up 6 bases and J gave up 6 bases; unmatched junction bases: 6.

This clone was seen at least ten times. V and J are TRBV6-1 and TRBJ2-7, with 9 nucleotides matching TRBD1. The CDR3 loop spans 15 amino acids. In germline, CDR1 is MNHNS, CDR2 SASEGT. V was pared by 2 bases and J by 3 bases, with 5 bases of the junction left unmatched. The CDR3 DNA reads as TGTGCCAGCAGTGAAAAAGAGACAGGGGGCTACGAGCAGTACTTC. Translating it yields CASSEKETGGYEQYF.

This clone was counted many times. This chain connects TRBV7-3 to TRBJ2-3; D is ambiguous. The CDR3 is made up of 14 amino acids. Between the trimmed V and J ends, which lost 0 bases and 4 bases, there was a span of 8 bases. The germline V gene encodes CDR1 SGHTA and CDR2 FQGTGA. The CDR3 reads CASSLTQAPDTQYF. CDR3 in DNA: TGTGCCAGCAGCTTAACCCAGGCACCAGATACGCAGTATTTT.

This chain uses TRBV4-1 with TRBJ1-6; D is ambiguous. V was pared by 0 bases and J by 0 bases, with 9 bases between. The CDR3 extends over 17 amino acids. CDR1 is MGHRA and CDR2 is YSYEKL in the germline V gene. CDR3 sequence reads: CASSQDGSSSYNSPLHF. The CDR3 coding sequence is TGCGCCAGCAGCCAAGATGGCAGTAGCTCCTATAATTCACCCCTCCACTTT.

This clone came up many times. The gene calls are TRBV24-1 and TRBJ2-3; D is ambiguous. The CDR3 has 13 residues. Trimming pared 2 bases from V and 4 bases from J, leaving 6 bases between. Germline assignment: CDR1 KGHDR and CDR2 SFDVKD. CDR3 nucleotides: TGTGCCACCAGTGATTCGCAGTCAGATACGCAGTATTTT. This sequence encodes CATSDSQSDTQYF.

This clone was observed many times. The CDR3 DNA is TGTGCCACCTCGGCCGTTTTGGATGAGCAGTTCTTC. Its protein is CATSAVLDEQFF. The chain couples TRBV2 to TRBJ2-1; unclear D gene. This CDR3 region has 12 residues. The V end was cut by 10 bases, the J end by 8 bases, with 15 bases between. CDR1 is SNHLY, CDR2 FYNNEI, per germline.

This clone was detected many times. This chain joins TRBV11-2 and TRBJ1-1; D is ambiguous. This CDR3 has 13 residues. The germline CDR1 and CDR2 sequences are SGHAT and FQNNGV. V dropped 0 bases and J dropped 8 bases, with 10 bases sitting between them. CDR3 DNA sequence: TGTGCCAGCAGCTTAGATTTGGGCTCCGAAGCTTTCTTT. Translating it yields CASSLDLGSEAFF.

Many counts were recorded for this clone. Written as DNA, the CDR3 is TGTGCCAGCAGCTCGACAGTCACCGGGGAGCTGTTTTTT. This sequence encodes CASSSTVTGELFF. V usage is TRBV11-3 and J usage is TRBJ2-2; a possible D gene is TRBD1 (5 bases). Trimming took 4 bases from V and 4 from J, leaving 7 bases between them. The CDR3 is 13 residues long. Looked up from germline, CDR1 is SGHNT and CDR2 is YENEEA.

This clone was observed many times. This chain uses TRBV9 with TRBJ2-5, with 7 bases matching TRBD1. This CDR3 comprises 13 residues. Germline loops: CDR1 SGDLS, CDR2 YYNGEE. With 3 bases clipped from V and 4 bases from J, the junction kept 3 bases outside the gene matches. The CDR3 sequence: CASSAYRGETQYF. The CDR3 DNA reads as TGTGCCAGCAGCGCCTACAGGGGAGAGACCCAGTACTTC.

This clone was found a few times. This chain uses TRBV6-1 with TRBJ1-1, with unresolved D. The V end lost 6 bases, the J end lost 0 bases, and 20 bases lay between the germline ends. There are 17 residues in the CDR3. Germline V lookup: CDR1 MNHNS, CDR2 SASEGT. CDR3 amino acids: CASSSPTGVSMNTEAFF. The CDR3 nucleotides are TGTGCCAGCAGCTCCCCGACGGGTGTCTCCATGAACACTGAAGCTTTCTTT.

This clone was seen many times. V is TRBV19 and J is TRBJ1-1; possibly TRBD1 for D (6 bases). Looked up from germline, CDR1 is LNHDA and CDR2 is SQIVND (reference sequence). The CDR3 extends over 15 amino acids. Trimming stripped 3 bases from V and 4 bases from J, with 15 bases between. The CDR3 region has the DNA TGTGCCAGTAGTATCCTGGGTAGAGGGGGCACTGAAGCTTTCTTT. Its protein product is CASSILGRGGTEAFF.

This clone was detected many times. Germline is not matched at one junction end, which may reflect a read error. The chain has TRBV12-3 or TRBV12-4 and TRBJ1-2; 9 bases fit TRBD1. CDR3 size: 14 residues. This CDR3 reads CASILGTGNYGYTF. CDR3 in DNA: TGTGCCAGCATTTTAGGGACAGGGAACTATGGCTACACCTTC.

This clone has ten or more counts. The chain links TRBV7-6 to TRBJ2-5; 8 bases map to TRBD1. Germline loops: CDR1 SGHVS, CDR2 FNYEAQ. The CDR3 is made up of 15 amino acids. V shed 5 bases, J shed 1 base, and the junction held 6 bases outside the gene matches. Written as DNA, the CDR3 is TGTGCCAGCAGCCAAAACAGGGGGACCCAAGAGACCCAGTACTTC. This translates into CASSQNRGTQETQYF.

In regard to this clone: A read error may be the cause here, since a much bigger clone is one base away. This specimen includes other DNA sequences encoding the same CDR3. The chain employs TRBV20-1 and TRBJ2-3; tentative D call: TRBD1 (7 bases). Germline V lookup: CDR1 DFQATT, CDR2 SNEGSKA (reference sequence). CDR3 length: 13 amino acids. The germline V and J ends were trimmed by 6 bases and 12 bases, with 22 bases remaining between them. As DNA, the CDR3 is TGCAGTGCCATAAGCAACAGGGGTGGGACTCAGTATTTT. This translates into CSAISNRGGTQYF.

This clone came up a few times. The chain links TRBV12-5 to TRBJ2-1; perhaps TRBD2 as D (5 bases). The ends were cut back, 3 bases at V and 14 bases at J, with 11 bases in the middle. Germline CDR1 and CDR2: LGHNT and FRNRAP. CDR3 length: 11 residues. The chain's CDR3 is CASGFGRGKFF. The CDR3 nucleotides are TGTGCTAGTGGTTTCGGACGAGGGAAGTTCTTC.

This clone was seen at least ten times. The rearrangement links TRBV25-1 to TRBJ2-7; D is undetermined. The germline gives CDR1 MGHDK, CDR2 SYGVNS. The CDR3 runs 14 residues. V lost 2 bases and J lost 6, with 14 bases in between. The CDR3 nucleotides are TGTGCCAGCAGTGAAGGGAAGCCTGTTAGCGAGCAGTACTTC. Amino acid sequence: CASSEGKPVSEQYF.

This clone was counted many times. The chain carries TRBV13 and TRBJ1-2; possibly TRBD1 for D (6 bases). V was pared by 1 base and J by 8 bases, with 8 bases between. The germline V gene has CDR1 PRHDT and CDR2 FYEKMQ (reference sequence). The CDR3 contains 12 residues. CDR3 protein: CASSLDRAGYTF. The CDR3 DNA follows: TGTGCCAGCAGCTTAGACAGGGCGGGCTACACCTTC. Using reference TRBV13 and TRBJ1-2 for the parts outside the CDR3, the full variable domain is AAGVIQSPRHLIKEKRETATLKCYPIPRHDTVYWYQQGPGQDPQFLISFYEKMQSDKGSIPDRFSAQQFSDYHSELNMSSLELGDSALYFCASSLDRAGYTFGSGTRLTVV.

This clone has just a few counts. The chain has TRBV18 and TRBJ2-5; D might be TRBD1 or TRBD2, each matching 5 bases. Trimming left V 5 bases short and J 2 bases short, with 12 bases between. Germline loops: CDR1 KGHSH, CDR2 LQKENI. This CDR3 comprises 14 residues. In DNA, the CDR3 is TGTGCCAGCTCATCCGGGGCAGGGCAAGAGACCCAGTACTTC. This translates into CASSSGAGQETQYF.

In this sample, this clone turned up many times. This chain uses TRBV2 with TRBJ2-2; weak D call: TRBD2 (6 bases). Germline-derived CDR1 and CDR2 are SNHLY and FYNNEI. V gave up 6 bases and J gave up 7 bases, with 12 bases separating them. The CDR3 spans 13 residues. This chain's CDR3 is CASRGRRGGELFF. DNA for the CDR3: TGTGCCAGCAGGGGCCGGCGGGGCGGGGAGCTGTTTTTT.

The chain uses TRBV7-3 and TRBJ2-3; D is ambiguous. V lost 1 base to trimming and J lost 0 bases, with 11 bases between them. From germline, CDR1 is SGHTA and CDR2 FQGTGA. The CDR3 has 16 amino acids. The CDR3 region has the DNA TGTGCCAGCAGCTTAATGGCAGCCTCTAGCACAGATACGCAGTATTTT. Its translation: CASSLMAASSTDTQYF.

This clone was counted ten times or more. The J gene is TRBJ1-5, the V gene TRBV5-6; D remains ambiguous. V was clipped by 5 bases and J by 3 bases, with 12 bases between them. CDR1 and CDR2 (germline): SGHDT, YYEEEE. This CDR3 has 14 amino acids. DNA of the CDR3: TGTGCCAGCAGGCTGAGGTCGGTCAATCAGCCCCAGCATTTT. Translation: CASRLRSVNQPQHF.

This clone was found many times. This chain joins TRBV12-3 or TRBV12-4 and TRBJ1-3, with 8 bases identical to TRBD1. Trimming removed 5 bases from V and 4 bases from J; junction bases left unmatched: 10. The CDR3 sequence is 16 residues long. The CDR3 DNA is TGTGCCAGCAGTCCTCGGACAGGGTTGGCAGGAAACACCATATATTTT. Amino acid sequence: CASSPRTGLAGNTIYF.

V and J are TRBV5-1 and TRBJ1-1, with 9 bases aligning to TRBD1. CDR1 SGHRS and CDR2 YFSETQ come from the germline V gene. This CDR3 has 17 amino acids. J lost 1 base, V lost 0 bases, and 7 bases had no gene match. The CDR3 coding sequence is TGCGCCAGCAGCTTGGAAGGGACAGGGAGCTGGAACACTGAAGCTTTCTTT. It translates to CASSLEGTGSWNTEAFF.

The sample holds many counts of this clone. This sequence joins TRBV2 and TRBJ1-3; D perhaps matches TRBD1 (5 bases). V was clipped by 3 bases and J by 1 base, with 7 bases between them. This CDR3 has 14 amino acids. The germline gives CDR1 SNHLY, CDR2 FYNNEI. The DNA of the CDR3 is TGTGCCAGCAGTGAGTGGGGGTCTGGAAACACCATATATTTT. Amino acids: CASSEWGSGNTIYF.

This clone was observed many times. This CDR3 is CASSFSVGANVLTF. The CDR3 DNA follows: TGTGCCAGCAGCTTCAGCGTTGGGGCCAACGTCCTGACTTTC. The V and J genes are TRBV7-9 and TRBJ2-6; the D is unclear. Germline loops: CDR1 SEHNR, CDR2 FQNEAQ (reference sequence). The CDR3 contains 14 residues. The V end lost 3 bases, the J end lost 3 bases, and 6 bases lay between the germline ends.

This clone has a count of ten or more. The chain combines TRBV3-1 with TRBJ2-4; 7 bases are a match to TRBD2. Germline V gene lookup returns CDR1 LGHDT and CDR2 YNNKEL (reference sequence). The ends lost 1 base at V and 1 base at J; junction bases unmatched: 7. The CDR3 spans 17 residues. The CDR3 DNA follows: TGTGCCAGCAGCCAAGGGCAGTTCGGGGGGGCCAAAAACATTCAGTACTTC. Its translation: CASSQGQFGGAKNIQYF.